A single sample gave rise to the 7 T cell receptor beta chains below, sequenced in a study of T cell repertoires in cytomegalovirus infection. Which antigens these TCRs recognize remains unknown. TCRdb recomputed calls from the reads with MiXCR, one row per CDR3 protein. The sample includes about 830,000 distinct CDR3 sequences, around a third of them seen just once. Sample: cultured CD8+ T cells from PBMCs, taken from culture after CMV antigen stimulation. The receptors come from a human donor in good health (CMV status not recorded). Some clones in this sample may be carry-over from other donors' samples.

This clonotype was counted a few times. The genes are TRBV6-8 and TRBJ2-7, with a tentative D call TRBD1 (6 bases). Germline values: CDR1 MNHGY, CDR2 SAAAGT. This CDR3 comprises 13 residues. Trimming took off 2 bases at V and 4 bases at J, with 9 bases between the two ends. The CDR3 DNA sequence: TGTGCCAGCAGTTACATACAGGGATACGAGCAGTACGTC. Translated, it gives CASSYIQGYEQYV.

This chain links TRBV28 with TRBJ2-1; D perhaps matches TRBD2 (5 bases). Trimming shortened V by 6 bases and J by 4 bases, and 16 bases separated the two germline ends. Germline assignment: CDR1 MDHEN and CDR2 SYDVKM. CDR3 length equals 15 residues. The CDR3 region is CASSPSQGRYNEQFF. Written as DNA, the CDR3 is TGTGCCAGCAGCCCTAGCCAAGGTCGATACAATGAGCAGTTCTTC.

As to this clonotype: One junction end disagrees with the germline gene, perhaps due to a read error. The CDR3 loop reads CANSWLAGPYNEQFF. In DNA form, the CDR3 reads TGCGCCAACAGCTGGCTAGCGGGGCCCTACAATGAGCAGTTCTTC. The J gene is TRBJ2-1, the V gene TRBV5-1; the match to TRBD2 covers 9 bases. The germline CDR1 and CDR2 sequences are SGHRS and YFSETQ. The length of the CDR3 is 15 residues.

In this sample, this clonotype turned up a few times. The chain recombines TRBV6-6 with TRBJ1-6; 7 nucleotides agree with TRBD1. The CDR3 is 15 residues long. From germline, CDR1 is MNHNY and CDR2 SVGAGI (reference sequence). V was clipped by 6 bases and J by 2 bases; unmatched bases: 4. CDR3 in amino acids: CASRATGAYNSPLHF. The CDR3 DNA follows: TGTGCCAGCAGGGCCACAGGGGCCTATAATTCACCCCTCCACTTT.

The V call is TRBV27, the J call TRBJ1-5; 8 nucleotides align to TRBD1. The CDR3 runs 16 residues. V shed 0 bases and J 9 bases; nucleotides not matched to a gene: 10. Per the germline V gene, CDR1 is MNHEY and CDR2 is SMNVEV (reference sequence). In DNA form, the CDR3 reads TGTGCCAGCAGTTTATCCCCAGGGGGCCCCAGGCGGCCCCAGCATTTT. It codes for CASSLSPGGPRRPQHF.

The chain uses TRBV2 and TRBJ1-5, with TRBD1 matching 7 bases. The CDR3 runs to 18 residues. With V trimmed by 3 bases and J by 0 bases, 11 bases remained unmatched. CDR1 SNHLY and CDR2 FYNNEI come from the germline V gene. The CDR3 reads CASSEGQWRGYSNQPQHF. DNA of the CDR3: TGTGCCAGCAGTGAGGGACAGTGGAGGGGGTATAGCAATCAGCCCCAGCATTTT. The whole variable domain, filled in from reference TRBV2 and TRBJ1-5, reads EPEVTQTPSHQVTQMGQEVILRCVPISNHLYFYWYRQILGQKVEFLVSFYNNEISEKSEIFDDQFSVERPDGSNFTLKIRSTKLEDSAMYFCASSEGQWRGYSNQPQHFGDGTRLSIL.

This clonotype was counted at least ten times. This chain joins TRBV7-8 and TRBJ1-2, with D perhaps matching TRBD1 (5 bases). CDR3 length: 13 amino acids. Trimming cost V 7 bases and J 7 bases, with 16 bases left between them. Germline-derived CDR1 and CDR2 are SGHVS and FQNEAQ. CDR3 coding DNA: TGTGCCAGCACGGGGGGGGAGGAGGCTGGCTACACCTTC. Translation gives CASTGGEEAGYTF.